This TCR beta chain was sequenced in a study of memory CD4+ T cells and cytomegalovirus serostatus. Using immunoSEQ multiplex PCR, the repertoire was profiled, and TCRdb retains in-frame clones only, with some absent. The sample shows tens of thousands of clones, roughly 82% of them seen only once. Single viable CD3+CD4+CD8-CD45RO+ cells were sorted as the memory CD4+ T cells. Study-wide results and caveats: The CMV-associated TCR signature appears largely within the CD4+ memory repertoire. Median bootstrapped AUC for CMV status was approximately 0.96 originally, about 0.9 US-trained.

CDR1 and CDR2 (germline): SGHRS, YFSETQ. The CDR3 spans 16 residues. V was shortened by 1 base and J by 4 bases, with 16 bases between the two germline ends. A word on this clone: What it binds is unknown.

The sequenced sample was memory CD4+ T cells from blood. The rearrangement joins TRBV5-1 to TRBJ2-3; D may be TRBD1 (6 bases). This receptor was taken from an adult in good health and CMV-seronegative. CDR3 in amino acids: CASSLRDTASADTQYF. CDR3 bases: TGCGCCAGCAGCTTGCGGGACACGGCTTCCGCAGATACGCAGTATTTT.